The source of this T cell receptor (beta chain) is a study of T cells in women clearing cervical HPV infection. Whole-study results and caveats: Controls had more TRBV6-7 (approximately 0.15%) than cases (approximately 0.11%).

Produced via immunoSEQ multiplex PCR; TCRdb's table is partial and in-frame only. This repertoire includes approximately 44,000 clones. As concerns this clone: Its specificity is unknown. The CDR3 goes on 3 residues after the read ends, and that part is filled in from the germline J gene.

CDR3 length: 16 residues. Germline V lookup: CDR1 SQVTM, CDR2 ANQGSEA. With 6 bases clipped from V and 4 bases from J, the junction kept 12 bases outside the gene matches. Each participant carried one incident cervical HPV16 infection only. The sequenced sample was blood buffy coat. The chain recombines TRBV29-1 with TRBJ1-6; 7 nucleotides agree with TRBD1. The source of this sequence is a woman between 18 and 70 years old with a cervical HPV16 infection that either progressed to CIN3+ or cleared (not recorded which). The CDR3: CSVLSTGSVYNSPLHF. Partial CDR3 DNA: TGCAGCGTCCTATCGACAGGGAGCGTTTATAATTCACCC.